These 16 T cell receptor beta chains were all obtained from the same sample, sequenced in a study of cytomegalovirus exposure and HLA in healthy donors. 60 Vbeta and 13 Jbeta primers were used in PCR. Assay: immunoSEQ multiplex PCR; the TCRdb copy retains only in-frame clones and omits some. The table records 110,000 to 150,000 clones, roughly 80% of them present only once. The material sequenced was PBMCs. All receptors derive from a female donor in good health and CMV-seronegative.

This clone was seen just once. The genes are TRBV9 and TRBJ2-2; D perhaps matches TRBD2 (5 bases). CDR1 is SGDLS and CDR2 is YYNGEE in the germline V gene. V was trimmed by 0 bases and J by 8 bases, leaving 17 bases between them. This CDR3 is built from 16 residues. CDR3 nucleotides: TGTGCCAGCAGCGTAGGGGTAGCGCCTGTAACGGGGGAGCTGTTTTTT. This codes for CASSVGVAPVTGELFF. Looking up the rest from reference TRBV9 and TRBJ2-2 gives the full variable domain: DSGVTQTPKHLITATGQRVTLRCSPRSGDLSVYWYQQSLDQGLQFLIQYYNGEERAKGNILERFSAQQFPDLHSELNLSSLELGDSALYFCASSVGVAPVTGELFFGEGSRLTVL.

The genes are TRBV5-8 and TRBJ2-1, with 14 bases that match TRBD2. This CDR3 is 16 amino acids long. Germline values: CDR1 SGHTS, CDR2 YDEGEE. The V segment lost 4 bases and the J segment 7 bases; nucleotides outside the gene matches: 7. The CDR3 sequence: CASSRPGLAGVNEQFF. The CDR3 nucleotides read TGTGCCAGCAGCCGTCCGGGACTAGCGGGGGTAAATGAGCAGTTCTTC. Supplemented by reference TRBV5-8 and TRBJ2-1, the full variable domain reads EAGVTQSPTHLIKTRGQQATLRCSPISGHTSVYWYQQALGLGLQFLLWYDEGEERNRGNFPPRFSGRQFPNYSSELNVNALELEDSALYLCASSRPGLAGVNEQFFGPGTRLTVL.

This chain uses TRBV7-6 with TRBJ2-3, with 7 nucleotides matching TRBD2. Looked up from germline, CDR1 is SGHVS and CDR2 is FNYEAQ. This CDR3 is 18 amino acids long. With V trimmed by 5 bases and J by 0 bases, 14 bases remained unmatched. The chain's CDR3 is CASSLRWGGTPSTDTQYF. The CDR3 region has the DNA TGTGCCAGCAGCCTGCGTTGGGGGGGGACTCCTAGCACAGATACGCAGTATTTT. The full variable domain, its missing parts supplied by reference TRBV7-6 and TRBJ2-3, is GAGVSQSPRYKVTKRGQDVALRCDPISGHVSLYWYRQALGQGPEFLTYFNYEAQQDKSGLPNDRFSAERPEGSISTLTIQRTEQRDSAMYRCASSLRWGGTPSTDTQYFGPGTRLTVL.

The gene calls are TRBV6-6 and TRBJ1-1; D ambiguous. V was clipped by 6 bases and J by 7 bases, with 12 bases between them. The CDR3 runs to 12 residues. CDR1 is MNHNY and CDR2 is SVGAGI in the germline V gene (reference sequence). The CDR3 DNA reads TGTGCCAGCAGCGAGTTGGCGGGTGAAGCTTTCTTT. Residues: CASSELAGEAFF.

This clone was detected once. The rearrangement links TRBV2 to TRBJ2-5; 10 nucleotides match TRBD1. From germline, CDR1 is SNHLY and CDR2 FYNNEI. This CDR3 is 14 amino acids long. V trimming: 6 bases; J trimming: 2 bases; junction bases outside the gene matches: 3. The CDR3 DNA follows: TGTGCCAGCAGCCGGGACAGGGGACAAGAGACCCAGTACTTC. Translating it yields CASSRDRGQETQYF. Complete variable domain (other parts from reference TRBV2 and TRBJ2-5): EPEVTQTPSHQVTQMGQEVILRCVPISNHLYFYWYRQILGQKVEFLVSFYNNEISEKSEIFDDQFSVERPDGSNFTLKIRSTKLEDSAMYFCASSRDRGQETQYFGPGTRLLVL.

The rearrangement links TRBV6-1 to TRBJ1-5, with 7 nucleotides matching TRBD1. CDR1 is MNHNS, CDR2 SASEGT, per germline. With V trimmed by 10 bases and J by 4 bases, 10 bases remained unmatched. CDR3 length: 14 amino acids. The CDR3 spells CATQTGDGNQPQHF. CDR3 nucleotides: TGTGCCACCCAAACAGGGGATGGAAATCAGCCCCAGCATTTT.

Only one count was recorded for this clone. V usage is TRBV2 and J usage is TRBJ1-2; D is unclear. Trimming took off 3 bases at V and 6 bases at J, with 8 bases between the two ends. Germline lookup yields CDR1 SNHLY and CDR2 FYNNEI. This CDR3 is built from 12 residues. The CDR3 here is CASSDWQDGYTF. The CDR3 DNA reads TGTGCCAGCAGTGATTGGCAGGATGGCTACACCTTC.

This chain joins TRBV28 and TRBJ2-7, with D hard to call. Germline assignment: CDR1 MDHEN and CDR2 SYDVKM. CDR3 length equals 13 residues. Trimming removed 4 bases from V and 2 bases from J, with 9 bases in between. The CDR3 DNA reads TGTGCCAGCAGTTCCGGTCCTCCCTACGAGCAGTACTTC. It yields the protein CASSSGPPYEQYF.

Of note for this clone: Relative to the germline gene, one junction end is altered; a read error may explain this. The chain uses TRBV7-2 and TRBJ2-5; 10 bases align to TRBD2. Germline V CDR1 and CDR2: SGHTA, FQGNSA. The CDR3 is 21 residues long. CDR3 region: CASSLAAFGWSASGSRETQYF. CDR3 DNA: TGTGCCAGCAGCTTAGCAGCTTTTGGATGGTCGGCTAGCGGGAGTCGGGAGACCCAATACTTC.

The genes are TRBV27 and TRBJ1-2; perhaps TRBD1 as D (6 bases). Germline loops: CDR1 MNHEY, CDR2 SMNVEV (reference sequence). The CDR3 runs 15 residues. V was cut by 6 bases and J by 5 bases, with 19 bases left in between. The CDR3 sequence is CASSRLGGVLYGYTF. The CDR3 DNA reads TGTGCCAGCAGCCGACTAGGGGGGGTCTTATATGGCTACACCTTC.

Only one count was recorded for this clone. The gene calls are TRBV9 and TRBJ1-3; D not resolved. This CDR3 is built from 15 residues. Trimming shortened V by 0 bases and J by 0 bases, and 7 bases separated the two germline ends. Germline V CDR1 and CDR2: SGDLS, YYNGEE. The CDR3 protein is CASSVDSNSGNTIYF. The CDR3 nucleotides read TGTGCCAGCAGCGTAGATAGTAACTCTGGAAACACCATATATTTT.

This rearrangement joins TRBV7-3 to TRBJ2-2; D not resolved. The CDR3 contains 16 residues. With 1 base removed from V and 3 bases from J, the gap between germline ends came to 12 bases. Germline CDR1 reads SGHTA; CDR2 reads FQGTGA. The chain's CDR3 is CASSLIGSRHTGELFF. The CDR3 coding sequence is TGTGCCAGCAGCTTAATCGGGTCGAGACACACCGGGGAGCTGTTTTTT.

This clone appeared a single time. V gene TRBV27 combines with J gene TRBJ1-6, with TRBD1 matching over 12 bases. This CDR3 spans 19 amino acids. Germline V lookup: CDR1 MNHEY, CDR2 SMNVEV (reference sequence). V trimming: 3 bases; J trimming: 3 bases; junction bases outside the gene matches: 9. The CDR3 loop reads CASSFTGTGGYGYNSPLHF. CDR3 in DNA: TGTGCCAGCAGTTTTACGGGGACAGGGGGCTATGGCTATAATTCACCCCTCCACTTT.

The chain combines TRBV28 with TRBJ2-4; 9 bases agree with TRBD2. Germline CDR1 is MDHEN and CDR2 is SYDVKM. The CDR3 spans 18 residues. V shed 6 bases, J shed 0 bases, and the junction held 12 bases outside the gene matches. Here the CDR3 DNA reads TGTGCCAGCAGCCACCAACTAGCGGGCCCCCTAGCCAAAAACATTCAGTACTTC. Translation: CASSHQLAGPLAKNIQYF.

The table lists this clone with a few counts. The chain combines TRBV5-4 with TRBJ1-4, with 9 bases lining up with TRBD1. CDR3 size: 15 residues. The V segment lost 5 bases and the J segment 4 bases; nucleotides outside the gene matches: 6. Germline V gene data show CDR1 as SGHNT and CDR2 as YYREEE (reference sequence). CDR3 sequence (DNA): TGTGCCAGCAGAGTCGGACAGGGGAATAATGAAAAACTGTTTTTT. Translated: CASRVGQGNNEKLFF.

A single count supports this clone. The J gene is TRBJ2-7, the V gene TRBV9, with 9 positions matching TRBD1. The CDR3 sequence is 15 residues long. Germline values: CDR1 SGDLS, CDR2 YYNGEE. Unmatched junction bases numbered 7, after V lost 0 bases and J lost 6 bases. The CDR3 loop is CASSVGLGTGTEQYF. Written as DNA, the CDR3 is TGTGCCAGCAGCGTAGGTTTGGGGACAGGGACCGAGCAGTACTTC.